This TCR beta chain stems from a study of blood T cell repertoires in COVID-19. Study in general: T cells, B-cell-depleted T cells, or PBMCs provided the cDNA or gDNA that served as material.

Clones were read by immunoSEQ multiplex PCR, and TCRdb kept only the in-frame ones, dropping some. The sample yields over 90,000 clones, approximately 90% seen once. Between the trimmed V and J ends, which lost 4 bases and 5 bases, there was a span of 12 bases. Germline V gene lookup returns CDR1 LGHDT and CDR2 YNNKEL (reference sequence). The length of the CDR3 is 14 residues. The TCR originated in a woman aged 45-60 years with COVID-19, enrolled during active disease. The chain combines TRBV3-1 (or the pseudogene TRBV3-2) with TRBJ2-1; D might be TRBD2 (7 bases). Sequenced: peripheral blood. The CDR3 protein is CASSPLGGHNEQFF. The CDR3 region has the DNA TGTGCCAGCAGCCCCCTCGGGGGGCACAATGAGCAGTTCTTC.